The 24 T cell receptor beta chains below were found in one sample sequenced in a study of blood T cell repertoires in COVID-19. Sequencing was performed with immunoSEQ multiplex PCR; in TCRdb, only in-frame clones are kept and a portion is missing. The sample includes more than 55,000 clones, roughly nine tenths of them seen just once. Sequenced sample: peripheral blood. These receptors came from a woman aged 55-75 years with COVID-19, enrolled during active disease.

This clone was recorded once. The rearrangement uses TRBV7-2 and TRBJ2-4; 10 nucleotides line up with TRBD1. This CDR3 has 15 amino acids. J gave up 8 bases and V 5 bases, and 9 bases lay outside the gene matches. CDR1 and CDR2 from the germline V gene are SGHTA and FQGNSA. This CDR3 is CASSNRDRGMYIQYF. For the CDR3, the DNA is TGTGCCAGCAGCAACCGGGACAGGGGCATGTACATTCAGTACTTC.

The chain recombines TRBV5-1 with TRBJ2-3; D is uncertain. Looked up from germline, CDR1 is SGHRS and CDR2 is YFSETQ. This CDR3 spans 13 amino acids. Trimming pared 2 bases from V and 3 bases from J, leaving 7 bases between. This CDR3 reads CASSLVTTDTQYF. The DNA of the CDR3 is TGCGCCAGCAGCTTAGTTACAACAGATACGCAGTATTTT. Looking up the rest from reference TRBV5-1 and TRBJ2-3 gives the full variable domain: KAGVTQTPRYLIKTRGQQVTLSCSPISGHRSVSWYQQTPGQGLQFLFEYFSETQRNKGNFPGRFSGRQFSNSRSEMNVSTLELGDSALYLCASSLVTTDTQYFGPGTRLTVL.

The DNA for the CDR3 is TGTGCCAGCAGCGTTCAAGGACAGGGCGAAGCTTTCTTT. This gives the protein CASSVQGQGEAFF. The genes are TRBV7-2 and TRBJ1-1, with TRBD1 matching over 8 bases. Looked up from germline, CDR1 is SGHTA and CDR2 is FQGNSA. This CDR3 spans 13 amino acids. V lost 5 bases and J lost 8; bases outside the gene matches: 7.

This chain connects TRBV6-5 to TRBJ2-7; 9 bases are a match to TRBD1. CDR1 MNHEY and CDR2 SVGAGI come from the germline V gene. V lost 7 bases and J lost 2; bases outside the gene matches: 6. This CDR3 spans 14 amino acids. The CDR3 DNA is TGTGCCAGCAAAGGGACAGGGTCGGCCTACGAGCAGTACTTC. Residues: CASKGTGSAYEQYF.

CDR3 bases: TGTGCCAGCAGCTTGGTTCTCTTCCCCGGGGAGCTGTTTTTT. This gives the protein CASSLVLFPGELFF. This chain uses TRBV5-4 with TRBJ2-2; D is ambiguous. Germline V lookup: CDR1 SGHNT, CDR2 YYREEE (reference sequence). Deletions cut 0 bases from V and 6 bases from J, with 9 bases between. This CDR3 has 14 amino acids.

The rearrangement uses TRBV5-4 and TRBJ2-1; the match to TRBD2 covers 12 bases. V was clipped by 4 bases and J by 7 bases; unmatched bases: 6. The CDR3 totals 15 residues. Germline V gene lookup returns CDR1 SGHNT and CDR2 YYREEE (reference sequence). CDR3 nucleotides: TGTGCCAGCAGCGAGACTAGCGGGAGTTTGAATGAGCAGTTCTTC. It yields the protein CASSETSGSLNEQFF.

The rearrangement uses TRBV3-1 (or the pseudogene TRBV3-2) and TRBJ2-1; TRBD2 matches 10 bases. V gave up 1 base and J gave up 9 bases; unmatched junction bases: 15. This CDR3 has 18 amino acids. Per germline, CDR1 LGHDT and CDR2 YNNKEL (reference sequence). DNA of the CDR3: TGTGCCAGCAGCCAAGGTCCAGTGTCTAGCGGGAGTCAAAGTGAGCAGTTCTTC. The encoded protein is CASSQGPVSSGSQSEQFF.

CDR3 sequence (DNA): TGTGCCAGCAGCCGCCCAGGGGAGAATTCACCCCTCCACTTT. Its protein is CASSRPGENSPLHF. The chain employs TRBV11-2 and TRBJ1-6, with D tentatively TRBD1 (6 bases). Germline values: CDR1 SGHAT, CDR2 FQNNGV. V dropped 5 bases and J dropped 7 bases, with 12 bases sitting between them. The CDR3 covers 14 residues.

This clone was counted a single time. The chain combines TRBV6-2 or TRBV6-3 with TRBJ2-7; 11 positions agree with TRBD2. The CDR3 sequence is 15 residues long. V lost 0 bases and J lost 5; bases outside the gene matches: 3. The germline gives CDR1 MNHEY, CDR2 SVGEGT. CDR3 nucleotide sequence: TGTGCCAGCAGTTACTCTAGCGGGAGGGCCCACGAGCAGTACTTC. Protein product: CASSYSSGRAHEQYF.

The J gene is TRBJ2-7, the V gene TRBV7-3; D gene unclear. V dropped 0 bases and J dropped 6 bases, with 12 bases sitting between them. The CDR3 is 14 residues long. Germline V gives CDR1 SGHTA, CDR2 FQGTGA. The CDR3 spells CASSLTGPPSEQYF. In DNA form, the CDR3 reads TGTGCCAGCAGCTTAACGGGCCCCCCCTCCGAGCAGTACTTC. Full variable domain (outside the CDR3, taken from reference TRBV7-3 and TRBJ2-7): GAGVSQTPSNKVTEKGKYVELRCDPISGHTALYWYRQSLGQGPEFLIYFQGTGAADDSGLPNDRFFAVRPEGSVSTLKIQRTERGDSAVYLCASSLTGPPSEQYFGPGTRLTVT.

In DNA form, the CDR3 reads TGTGCCAGCAGCTTAGGGGGCGCAAATTCACCCCTCCACTTT. Translated, it gives CASSLGGANSPLHF. The chain uses TRBV7-2 and TRBJ1-6, with a weak D call TRBD1 (5 bases). V dropped 1 base and J dropped 7 bases, with 8 bases sitting between them. Germline V gene lookup returns CDR1 SGHTA and CDR2 FQGNSA. The CDR3 sequence is 14 residues long.

In DNA, the CDR3 is TGTGCCAGCAGTGTCGGGACAGGCCGAGGCTACACCTTC. It yields the protein CASSVGTGRGYTF. The V gene is TRBV6-4, the J gene TRBJ1-2; 8 nucleotides match TRBD1. CDR1 and CDR2 from the germline V gene are MRHNA and SNTAGT. Trimming cost V 4 bases and J 8 bases; bases outside gene matches: 6. The CDR3 extends over 13 amino acids.

CDR3 DNA: TGTGCCAGCACTTACACGGGGTCCAACTATGGCTACACCTTC. Its translation is CASTYTGSNYGYTF. The chain employs TRBV27 and TRBJ1-2; D is uncertain. Germline CDR1 MNHEY, CDR2 SMNVEV (reference sequence). There are 14 residues in the CDR3. V lost 7 bases and J 2 bases, leaving 14 bases between the germline ends.

This chain joins TRBV18 and TRBJ2-5, with 11 bases fitting TRBD2. Looked up from germline, CDR1 is KGHSH and CDR2 is LQKENI. The CDR3 runs 19 residues. Unmatched junction bases numbered 18, after V lost 4 bases and J lost 5 bases. The CDR3 coding sequence is TGTGCCAGCTCACGACTCGGCGGGACTAGCGGCCTCAGGGGGGAGACCCAGTACTTC. It translates to CASSRLGGTSGLRGETQYF.

The gene calls are TRBV12-3 or TRBV12-4 and TRBJ1-2; D is uncertain. The V gene lost 6 bases and the J gene lost 4 bases, with 12 bases spanning the gap. This CDR3 region has 13 residues. The CDR3 bases are TGTGCCAGCAGGATGCACGGTGGCTATGGCTACACCTTC. Translation: CASRMHGGYGYTF.

The chain is built from TRBV11-2 and TRBJ2-7, with a weak D call TRBD1 (5 bases). Trimming removed 0 bases at V and 1 base at J, with 7 bases between. The germline V gene has CDR1 SGHAT and CDR2 FQNNGV. CDR3 length equals 14 residues. DNA of the CDR3: TGTGCCAGCAGCTTAGAGCAGGGTTCCTACGAGCAGTACTTC. This translates into CASSLEQGSYEQYF.

V and J are TRBV30 and TRBJ1-2, with unresolved D. This CDR3 has 10 amino acids. Germline CDR1 reads GTSNPN; CDR2 reads SVGIG (reference sequence). The CDR3 region is CGFRNYGYTF. The CDR3 DNA reads as TGTGGCTTCAGGAACTATGGCTACACCTTC.

The V and J genes are TRBV3-1 (or the pseudogene TRBV3-2) and TRBJ2-7; D perhaps matches TRBD2 (6 bases). The CDR3 is 14 amino acids. Germline V lookup: CDR1 LGHDT, CDR2 YNNKEL (reference sequence). The V end lost 1 base, the J end lost 6 bases, and 13 bases lay between the germline ends. The CDR3 region is CASSQGVGGLEQYF. The CDR3 nucleotides read TGTGCCAGCAGCCAAGGAGTTGGAGGGCTCGAGCAGTACTTC.

This chain links TRBV12-3 or TRBV12-4 with TRBJ2-7; TRBD2 matches at 7 bases. This CDR3 spans 12 amino acids. V shed 6 bases, J shed 2 bases, and the junction held 1 base outside the gene matches. The CDR3 coding sequence is TGTGCCAGCAGCCTAGCGGCCTACGAGCAGTACTTC. Amino acids: CASSLAAYEQYF.

The chain employs TRBV25-1 and TRBJ2-7, with D perhaps matching TRBD1 (5 bases). Trimming took off 7 bases at V and 6 bases at J, with 19 bases between the two ends. Per the germline V gene, CDR1 is MGHDK and CDR2 is SYGVNS. The CDR3 contains 14 residues. CDR3 loop: CASTSGAVHGEQYF. The CDR3 bases are TGTGCCAGCACCTCTGGGGCTGTCCACGGCGAGCAGTACTTC.

The chain joins TRBV18 to TRBJ1-1, with 7 bases that match TRBD1. In germline, CDR1 is KGHSH, CDR2 LQKENI. This CDR3 comprises 14 residues. J lost 2 bases, V lost 6 bases, and 6 bases had no gene match. The DNA for the CDR3 is TGTGCCAGCTCGTCGGGACAGACAAACACTGAAGCTTTCTTT. It translates to CASSSGQTNTEAFF.

J is TRBJ1-5 and V is TRBV9, with D possibly matching TRBD1 (5 bases). The CDR3 is 14 residues long. Germline lookup yields CDR1 SGDLS and CDR2 YYNGEE. Trimming removed 3 bases at V and 6 bases at J, with 13 bases between. CDR3 protein: CASSAGGGRQPQHF. The CDR3 DNA is TGTGCCAGCAGCGCTGGGGGGGGACGTCAGCCCCAGCATTTT.

The chain combines TRBV10-1 with TRBJ2-1, with D perhaps matching TRBD2 (5 bases). V shed 4 bases and J shed 2 bases, with 9 bases lying between them. Germline CDR1 and CDR2: WNHNN and SYGVQD (reference sequence). This CDR3 is built from 14 residues. The CDR3 DNA follows: TGCGCCAGCAGTGGATCCGGGGCCTACAATGAGCAGTTCTTC. As protein: CASSGSGAYNEQFF.

This chain uses TRBV7-2 with TRBJ1-5; maybe TRBD1 (5 bases). Germline V lookup: CDR1 SGHTA, CDR2 FQGNSA. CDR3 length: 13 amino acids. V was trimmed by 3 bases and J by 6 bases, leaving 9 bases between them. The CDR3 loop is CASSLGGFQPQHF. DNA for the CDR3: TGTGCCAGCAGCTTGGGGGGGTTTCAGCCCCAGCATTTT.